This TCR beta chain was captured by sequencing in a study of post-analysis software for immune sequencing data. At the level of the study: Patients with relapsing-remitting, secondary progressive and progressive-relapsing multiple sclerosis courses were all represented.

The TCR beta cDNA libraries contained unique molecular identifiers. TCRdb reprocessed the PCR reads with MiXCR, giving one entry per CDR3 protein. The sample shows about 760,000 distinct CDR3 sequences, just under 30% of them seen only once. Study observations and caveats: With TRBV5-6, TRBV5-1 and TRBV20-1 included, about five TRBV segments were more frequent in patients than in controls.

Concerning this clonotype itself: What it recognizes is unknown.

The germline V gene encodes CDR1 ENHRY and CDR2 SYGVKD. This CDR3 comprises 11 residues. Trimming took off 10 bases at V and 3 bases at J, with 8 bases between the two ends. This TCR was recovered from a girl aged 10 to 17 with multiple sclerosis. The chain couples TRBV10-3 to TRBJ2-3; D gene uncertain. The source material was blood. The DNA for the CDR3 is TGTGCCACCTACGTTACAGATACGCAGTATTTT. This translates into CATYVTDTQYF.